This T cell receptor beta chain was recorded in a study of blood T cells in healthy people across ages. Germline-derived CDR1 and CDR2 are SGHTA and FQGNSA. CDR3 length equals 13 residues. V was cut by 5 bases and J by 5 bases, with 13 bases left in between. For the second PCR, which ran for 7 to 11 cycles, a sample-barcoded 5' primer and a J-beta primer mix were used. TCRdb reanalysed the 5' RACE reads using MiXCR and keeps one entry per CDR3 protein. The sample has hundreds of thousands of distinct CDR3 sequences, under 45% seen once; the top ten hold about a fifth. This clonotype was sampled from a man aged 55 to 70 in good health. The V call is TRBV7-2, the J call TRBJ2-7; no reliable D call. Sequenced sample: blood. The CDR3: CASSIRWYDEQYF. In DNA form, the CDR3 reads TGTGCCAGCAGCATTCGTTGGTACGACGAGCAGTACTTC.